Each of the 10 T cell receptor beta chains below was sequenced from the same sample in a study of blood T cell repertoires in COVID-19 (dated by TCRdb to about 2020). The library came from the immunoSEQ multiplex PCR assay. TCRdb mirrors the immuneACCESS table, restricted to in-frame sequences. Some clones are absent from its copies; in checked studies, under half trace to an unresolved V gene, and the reason for the others is unknown. Here the sample has some 71,000 clones; about 80% occur a single time. The ten biggest clones cover 13% of the sample. Sample: peripheral blood. The source of these receptors is a man aged 45-60 years with COVID-19, enrolled during active disease.

This clone has a handful of counts. The chain couples TRBV28 to TRBJ2-7; TRBD1 matches at 7 bases. The CDR3 has 14 amino acids. V trimming: 4 bases; J trimming: 1 base; junction bases outside the gene matches: 4. Per germline, CDR1 MDHEN and CDR2 SYDVKM. Written as DNA, the CDR3 is TGTGCCAGCAGTTCGGGACAGCTTTCCTACGAGCAGTACTTC. Translation gives CASSSGQLSYEQYF. Filled out from reference TRBV28 and TRBJ2-7, the complete variable domain reads DVKVTQSSRYLVKRTGEKVFLECVQDMDHENMFWYRQDPGLGLRLIYFSYDVKMKEKGDIPEGYSVSREKKERFSLILESASTNQTSMYLCASSSGQLSYEQYFGPGTRLTVT.

There are a few counts of this clone. The J gene is TRBJ2-7, the V gene TRBV4-2, with 8 bases identical to TRBD2. The germline V gene has CDR1 LGHNA and CDR2 YNFKEQ. The CDR3 extends over 15 amino acids. The V segment lost 0 bases and the J segment 3 bases; nucleotides outside the gene matches: 4. CDR3 bases: TGTGCCAGCAGCCAAGAGTGGCGGGGGGACTACGAGCAGTACTTC. Amino acid sequence: CASSQEWRGDYEQYF.

The chain links TRBV4-2 to TRBJ2-3; 12 bases match TRBD2. The CDR3 spans 18 residues. Trimming removed 3 bases from V and 1 base from J; junction bases left unmatched: 8. The germline V gene encodes CDR1 LGHNA and CDR2 YNFKEQ. CDR3 in DNA: TGTGCCAGCAGCCATGAGGCGAGGACTAGCGGGGGCACAGATACGCAGTATTTT. Translating it yields CASSHEARTSGGTDTQYF.

The gene calls are TRBV3-1 (or the pseudogene TRBV3-2) and TRBJ1-1, with D uncertain. Germline V gives CDR1 LGHDT, CDR2 YNNKEL (reference sequence). V was trimmed by 1 base and J by 12 bases, leaving 15 bases between them. This CDR3 has 13 residues. The CDR3 bases are TGTGCCAGCAGCCAAGCGGTGGAGCGCCGCCCTTTCTTT. It is translated as CASSQAVERRPFF.

V is TRBV7-2 and J is TRBJ2-7, with a weak D call TRBD2 (7 bases). The CDR3 contains 15 residues. CDR1 and CDR2 from the germline V gene are SGHTA and FQGNSA. V lost 1 base to trimming and J lost 4 bases, with 14 bases between them. The CDR3 loop is CASSLGGRGPYEQYF. CDR3 nucleotides: TGTGCCAGCAGCTTAGGAGGGCGGGGGCCATACGAGCAGTACTTC. Full variable domain (missing parts from reference TRBV7-2 and TRBJ2-7): GAGVSQSPSNKVTEKGKDVELRCDPISGHTALYWYRQSLGQGLEFLIYFQGNSAPDKSGLPSDRFSAERTGGSVSTLTIQRTQQEDSAVYLCASSLGGRGPYEQYFGPGTRLTVT.

This chain joins TRBV5-6 and TRBJ1-2; 7 bases fit TRBD1. The V and J ends lost 4 bases and 8 bases, in that order; junction bases with no gene match: 23. The CDR3 contains 18 residues. Looked up from germline, CDR1 is SGHDT and CDR2 is YYEEEE. CDR3 in DNA: TGTGCCAGCAGCCCGTCGGAATGGCTAAAACAGGGGATCCGCGGCTACACCTTC. It is translated as CASSPSEWLKQGIRGYTF.

This clone was recorded at least ten times. The gene calls are TRBV5-1 and TRBJ1-4; TRBD1 is a possible D gene (5 bases). CDR3 size: 15 residues. In germline, CDR1 is SGHRS, CDR2 YFSETQ. Trimming cost V 1 base and J 8 bases, with 15 bases left between them. Written as DNA, the CDR3 is TGCGCCAGCAGCTTGACAGGCGGCTGGACGGAAAAACTGTTTTTT. Translated, it gives CASSLTGGWTEKLFF.

The gene calls are TRBV29-1 and TRBJ2-3, with 13 positions matching TRBD2. J was trimmed by 4 bases and V by 6 bases; bases with no gene match: 4. This CDR3 is built from 14 residues. Per germline, CDR1 SQVTM and CDR2 ANQGSEA. The CDR3 DNA reads TGCAGCGTGAAACTAGCGGGGGGGGCAGATACGCAGTATTTT. Translated, it gives CSVKLAGGADTQYF.

The chain uses TRBV23-1 and TRBJ2-7; the D is unclear. TRBV23-1 is classed as an ORF, of uncertain function. V shed 0 bases and J shed 0 bases, with 18 bases lying between them. This CDR3 contains 18 residues. CDR3 amino acids: CASSQSPPRRKSSYEQYF. DNA for the CDR3: TGCGCCAGCAGTCAATCTCCCCCCCGGAGAAAAAGCTCCTACGAGCAGTACTTC.

The chain recombines TRBV4-3 with TRBJ1-1; D is unresolved. This CDR3 contains 14 residues. Germline V lookup: CDR1 LGHNA, CDR2 YSLEER. Trimming took 0 bases from V and 5 from J, leaving 10 bases between them. The CDR3 DNA reads as TGCGCCAGCAGCCAAGATCCGGCGGGGACTGAAGCTTTCTTT. The encoded protein is CASSQDPAGTEAFF.